This T cell receptor beta chain was observed in a study of OX40 agonist ivuxolimab in advanced cancers. Looking at the study overall: Antecedent anti-PD-1, anti-PD-L1 or anti-CTLA-4 therapy was permissible, with approximately 44% having received some. Study-wide points: Researchers did not determine the expanded peripheral T cells' antigen specificity.

Method: immunoSEQ multiplex PCR; TCRdb's copy keeps in-frame clones and lacks some. The sample contains around 94,000 clones, around 87% of which appear only once. CDR1 and CDR2 (germline): MNHNS, SASEGT. Trimming cost V 8 bases and J 3 bases, with 13 bases left between them. There are 14 residues in the CDR3. On this clone: The antigen remains undetermined.

The material sequenced was CD4+ or CD8+ T cells sorted from blood, taken in a trial of the OX40 agonist ivuxolimab. This chain uses TRBV6-1 with TRBJ2-2, with a possible D match to TRBD1 (6 bases). The clonotype originates from an adult with an advanced solid tumor such as melanoma, head and neck, liver or kidney cancer. The chain's CDR3 is CASEYRVYTGELFF. The CDR3 DNA reads TGTGCCAGCGAGTACAGGGTTTACACCGGGGAGCTGTTTTTT.